This T cell receptor beta chain is drawn from a study of blood T cell repertoires in COVID-19. Study-wide context: PBMCs, B-cell-depleted T cells, or T cells were the source of the cDNA or gDNA that made up the material.

The table came from immunoSEQ multiplex PCR; TCRdb's copy has only in-frame clones and leaves some out. The sample has about 250,000 clones; around 81% are singletons. In germline, CDR1 is MDHEN, CDR2 SYDVKM. The germline V and J ends were trimmed by 6 bases and 3 bases, with 12 bases remaining between them. CDR3 length: 14 residues. The TCR comes from a person aged 70 to 85 with COVID-19, enrolled during active disease. Sequencing used peripheral blood. The V gene is TRBV28, the J gene TRBJ1-5; D remains ambiguous. In DNA, the CDR3 is TGTGCCAGCAGGATTAGACTGCTCAATCAGCCCCAGCATTTT. Its translation: CASRIRLLNQPQHF.